This T cell receptor beta chain comes out of a study of shared clonotypes between healthy human individuals. Study background: The donor group consisted of two women and a few men, aged 18 to 49.

Remarks on this clone: Its target is not known.

Measured with immunoSEQ multiplex PCR; TCRdb has only the in-frame clones, and not every one. The sample lists about 1.5 million clones, roughly 96% occurring once. All of the donors resided in Nashville, Tennessee, and each was a Caucasian adult. Overall study findings and caveats: Clonotype sharing among donors likely depends on sequencing depth. Across subsets, estimated richness was generally greater for naive than for memory populations.

The CDR3 is 14 residues long. V shed 5 bases and J 8 bases; nucleotides not matched to a gene: 11. The V gene's germline CDR1 is SGHTA and CDR2 FQGNSA. The chain carries TRBV7-2 and TRBJ1-2; 7 positions agree with TRBD1. This clonotype was obtained from a man between 25 and 39 years old in good health. The sample was naive CD4+ T cells sorted from blood. Subset: CD45RA+ positively selected. CDR3 loop: CASSLYQGGQGYTF. DNA for the CDR3: TGTGCCAGCAGCCTTTACCAGGGGGGCCAAGGCTACACCTTC.